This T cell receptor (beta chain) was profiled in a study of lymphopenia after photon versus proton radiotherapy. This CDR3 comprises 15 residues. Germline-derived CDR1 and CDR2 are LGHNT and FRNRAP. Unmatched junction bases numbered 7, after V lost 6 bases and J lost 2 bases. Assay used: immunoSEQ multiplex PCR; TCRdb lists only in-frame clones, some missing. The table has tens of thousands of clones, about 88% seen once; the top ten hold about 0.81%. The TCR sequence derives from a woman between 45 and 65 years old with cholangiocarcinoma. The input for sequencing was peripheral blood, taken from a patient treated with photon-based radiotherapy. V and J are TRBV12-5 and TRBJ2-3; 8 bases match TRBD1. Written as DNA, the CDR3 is TGTGCTAGTGGACCCGGGACAGGCCACACAGATACGCAGTATTTT. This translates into CASGPGTGHTDTQYF. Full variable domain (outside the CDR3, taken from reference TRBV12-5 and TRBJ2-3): DARVTQTPRHKVTEMGQEVTMRCQPILGHNTVFWYRQTMMQGLELLAYFRNRAPLDDSGMPKDRFSAEMPDATLATLKIQPSEPRDSAVYFCASGPGTGHTDTQYFGPGTRLTVL.